The entry that follows covers one TCR beta chain sequence. Its antigen is still unknown. In total, each donor contributed a single heparinised blood draw that averaged around 100 mL. Via the markers CD45RO/CCR7/CD25/CD127/CD95/CD27, stem cell-like memory, regulatory, central memory and naive CD4+ cells were sorted. The germline gives CDR1 LNHDA, CDR2 SQIVND (reference sequence). Trimming removed 5 bases at V and 3 bases at J, with 10 bases between. This CDR3 region has 14 residues. Every isolated RNA sample was fully reverse transcribed, so sequencing captured expressed TCRB transcripts. Assay used: immunoSEQ multiplex PCR; TCRdb lists only in-frame clones, some missing. Here the sample spans approximately 260,000 clones, around 21% being singletons. This record belongs to a study of beta chain features in type 1 diabetes. Findings and limits, study-wide: A potential influence of HLA type upon TCRB rearrangement remained unresolved herein. All four CD4+ subsets from Type 1 diabetes patients carried moderately but significantly shorter TCRB CDR3s. Compared to healthy donors, patients appeared to have naive, central memory and Treg TCRB repertoires that were more alike.

The clonotype comes from a woman aged 40 to 50 with type 1 diabetes. This chain links TRBV19 with TRBJ2-2, with D possibly TRBD2 on 5 matching bases. Sequencing was carried out using naive CD4+ T cells from blood. Here the CDR3 reads CASSPGGHTGELFF. The CDR3 nucleotides are TGTGCCAGTAGTCCCGGCGGGCACACCGGGGAGCTGTTTTTT.